The 27 T cell receptor beta chains below were found in one sample sequenced in a study of blood T cell repertoires in COVID-19. Measured with immunoSEQ multiplex PCR; TCRdb has only the in-frame clones, and not every one. The sample contains over 200,000 clones, 80% to 85% of which appear only once. Sequenced: peripheral blood. These TCRs come from a woman of 80 years or more with active or convalescent COVID-19.

The rearrangement uses TRBV6-5 and TRBJ2-1, with TRBD2 matching over 7 bases. The CDR3 spans 13 residues. Germline V lookup: CDR1 MNHEY, CDR2 SVGAGI. With V trimmed by 0 bases and J by 15 bases, 8 bases remained unmatched. CDR3 in amino acids: CASSYSKGGRLFF. The CDR3 coding sequence is TGTGCCAGCAGTTACTCGAAAGGCGGGAGACTGTTCTTC.

The chain combines TRBV21-1 with TRBJ1-4. TRBV21-1 is a pseudogene locus. The CDR3 sequence is 18 residues long. CDR3 nucleotide sequence: TGTGCCAGCAGCAAAGGGTCGGGCATCGGGGAAACTAATGAAAAACTGTTTTTT. It translates to CASSKGSGIGETNEKLFF.

There are a few counts of this clone. This sequence joins TRBV6-6 and TRBJ2-7, with 8 positions matching TRBD1. This CDR3 contains 14 residues. CDR1 and CDR2 from the germline V gene are MNHNY and SVGAGI (reference sequence). J gave up 1 base and V 5 bases, and 4 bases lay outside the gene matches. CDR3 in amino acids: CASSRDRGSYEQYF. The CDR3 nucleotides are TGTGCCAGCAGTCGTGACAGGGGTTCCTACGAGCAGTACTTC.

CDR3 nucleotide sequence: TGTGCCAGCACCAAGACAGGGGGAATCACTGAAGCTTTCTTT. The encoded protein is CASTKTGGITEAFF. The chain couples TRBV6-6 to TRBJ1-1; 9 bases map to TRBD1. This CDR3 spans 14 amino acids. Germline assignment: CDR1 MNHNY and CDR2 SVGAGI (reference sequence). With V trimmed by 7 bases and J by 4 bases, 7 bases remained unmatched.

V usage is TRBV30 and J usage is TRBJ1-2; 7 nucleotides agree with TRBD1. Germline V gene lookup returns CDR1 GTSNPN and CDR2 SVGIG (reference sequence). This CDR3 has 14 amino acids. J was trimmed by 0 bases and V by 4 bases; bases with no gene match: 5. CDR3 sequence (DNA): TGTGCCTGGAATCCTGACAGGGCTAACTATGGCTACACCTTC. This gives the protein CAWNPDRANYGYTF.

The chain has TRBV5-6 and TRBJ2-1; 8 nucleotides match TRBD2. V was pared by 3 bases and J by 1 base, with 6 bases of the junction left unmatched. The CDR3 consists of 16 residues. CDR1 SGHDT and CDR2 YYEEEE come from the germline V gene. In DNA form, the CDR3 reads TGTGCCAGCAGCTCGAGTGGACTAGCATCCTACAATGAGCAGTTCTTC. Protein sequence: CASSSSGLASYNEQFF. Full variable domain (outside the CDR3, taken from reference TRBV5-6 and TRBJ2-1): DAGVTQSPTHLIKTRGQQVTLRCSPKSGHDTVSWYQQALGQGPQFIFQYYEEEERQRGNFPDRFSGHQFPNYSSELNVNALLLGDSALYLCASSSSGLASYNEQFFGPGTRLTVL.

The gene calls are TRBV3-1 (or the pseudogene TRBV3-2) and TRBJ1-2; possibly TRBD1 for D (5 bases). Looked up from germline, CDR1 is LGHDT and CDR2 is YNNKEL (reference sequence). The CDR3 loop spans 14 amino acids. With 5 bases removed from V and 1 base from J, the gap between germline ends came to 11 bases. CDR3 in DNA: TGTGCCAGCAGCTTCGACAGCTATAACTATGGCTACACCTTC. Its translation: CASSFDSYNYGYTF.

J is TRBJ2-4 and V is TRBV6-5, with TRBD2 matching over 12 bases. The germline CDR1 and CDR2 sequences are MNHEY and SVGAGI. V lost 0 bases and J lost 8; bases outside the gene matches: 5. The CDR3 is 16 residues long. The CDR3 coding sequence is TGTGCCAGCAGTTACTCGATGACTAGCGGGGGATACATTCAGTACTTC. Translation: CASSYSMTSGGYIQYF.

The chain uses TRBV6-1 and TRBJ1-6, with no clear D. The CDR3 spans 13 residues. Trimming stripped 1 base from V and 10 bases from J, with 8 bases between. Germline V CDR1 and CDR2: MNHNS, SASEGT. CDR3 sequence: CASSEVRESPLHF. The CDR3 DNA is TGTGCCAGCAGTGAAGTTCGGGAATCACCCCTCCACTTT.

The chain employs TRBV9 and TRBJ2-1, with 7 bases lining up with TRBD1. The germline V gene has CDR1 SGDLS and CDR2 YYNGEE. This CDR3 comprises 14 residues. The V and J ends lost 3 bases and 7 bases, in that order; junction bases with no gene match: 7. Written as DNA, the CDR3 is TGTGCCAGCAGCGCAGAGGGGACAGAGAATGAGCAGTTCTTC. It yields the protein CASSAEGTENEQFF.

This CDR3 reads CASSFGGTNQPQHF. As DNA, the CDR3 is TGTGCCAGCAGCTTTGGGGGGACCAATCAGCCCCAGCATTTT. The chain couples TRBV7-2 to TRBJ1-5; perhaps TRBD1 as D (5 bases). Germline assignment: CDR1 SGHTA and CDR2 FQGNSA. Trimming left V 3 bases short and J 3 bases short, with 9 bases between. This CDR3 has 14 amino acids.

The chain carries TRBV30 and TRBJ2-7; a possible D gene is TRBD2 (6 bases). The CDR3 contains 14 residues. V was cut by 1 base and J by 2 bases, with 12 bases left in between. CDR1 and CDR2 (germline): GTSNPN, SVGIG (reference sequence). In DNA, the CDR3 is TGTGCCTGGAGTGCGGGGACTTACCCCTACGAGCAGTACTTC. Its protein is CAWSAGTYPYEQYF.

The chain uses TRBV7-2 and TRBJ2-3; D might be TRBD2 (5 bases). In germline, CDR1 is SGHTA, CDR2 FQGNSA. Trimming left V 2 bases short and J 4 bases short, with 10 bases between. There are 14 residues in the CDR3. As DNA, the CDR3 is TGTGCCAGCAGCTTAATCGGCGGGTCAGATACGCAGTATTTT. Translating gives CASSLIGGSDTQYF. Together with reference TRBV7-2 and TRBJ2-3, the CDR3 gives the full variable domain: GAGVSQSPSNKVTEKGKDVELRCDPISGHTALYWYRQSLGQGLEFLIYFQGNSAPDKSGLPSDRFSAERTGGSVSTLTIQRTQQEDSAVYLCASSLIGGSDTQYFGPGTRLTVL.

The J gene is TRBJ1-6, the V gene TRBV7-2; tentative D call: TRBD1 (6 bases). The length of the CDR3 is 14 residues. Germline V gene sequence: CDR1 SGHTA, CDR2 FQGNSA. V was cut by 6 bases and J by 7 bases, with 13 bases left in between. The CDR3 loop is CASSQTGYNSPLHF. CDR3 DNA sequence: TGTGCCAGCAGTCAAACAGGGTACAATTCACCCCTCCACTTT.

The chain couples TRBV9 to TRBJ2-3, with TRBD2 as a possible D gene (5 bases). The CDR3 totals 14 residues. V was shortened by 0 bases and J by 5 bases, with 10 bases between the two germline ends. Germline loops: CDR1 SGDLS, CDR2 YYNGEE. DNA of the CDR3: TGTGCCAGCAGCGTAGTGCAGAGCGGAGATACGCAGTATTTT. Its translation is CASSVVQSGDTQYF.

The CDR3 here is CASSEQGFSNYGYTF. The CDR3 DNA follows: TGTGCCAGCAGTGAACAGGGGTTTAGTAACTATGGCTACACCTTC. This chain uses TRBV2 with TRBJ1-2; D is possibly TRBD1 (6 bases). Germline CDR1 SNHLY, CDR2 FYNNEI. The CDR3 covers 15 residues. V lost 2 bases, J lost 1 base, and 11 bases lay in between.

This sequence joins TRBV9 and TRBJ1-6; no reliable D call. V was clipped by 0 bases and J by 7 bases, with 8 bases between them. The CDR3 loop spans 14 amino acids. CDR1 is SGDLS and CDR2 is YYNGEE in the germline V gene. CDR3: CASSVDGRNSPLHF. The CDR3 coding sequence is TGTGCCAGCAGCGTAGATGGCCGAAATTCACCCCTCCACTTT.

The chain joins TRBV7-8 to TRBJ2-5, with TRBD1 matching 8 bases. Germline assignment: CDR1 SGHVS and CDR2 FQNEAQ. The CDR3 extends over 16 amino acids. Germline trimming cut 4 bases from V and 2 bases from J; bases unmatched to any gene: 9. The CDR3 DNA sequence: TGTGCCAGCAGCTCCGTAATCCGGGACAGGCAAGAGACCCAGTACTTC. It codes for CASSSVIRDRQETQYF.

In its sample, this clone was seen once. The V call is TRBV5-1, the J call TRBJ2-5; no firm D call. There are 14 residues in the CDR3. CDR1 is SGHRS, CDR2 YFSETQ, per germline. Trimming left V 0 bases short and J 5 bases short, with 11 bases between. The DNA of the CDR3 is TGCGCCAGCAGCTTGGTCGAGGCGTCGGAGACCCAGTACTTC. This translates into CASSLVEASETQYF.

V is TRBV24-1 and J is TRBJ2-2, with TRBD2 matching over 8 bases. V shed 3 bases, J shed 3 bases, and the junction held 8 bases outside the gene matches. Germline V gene lookup returns CDR1 KGHDR and CDR2 SFDVKD. The CDR3 spans 17 residues. CDR3 protein: CATSDATAGVYTGELFF. For the CDR3, the DNA is TGTGCCACCAGTGATGCAACAGCGGGAGTCTACACCGGGGAGCTGTTTTTT.

The chain joins TRBV19 to TRBJ2-1; TRBD1 matches 9 bases. Germline V gene sequence: CDR1 LNHDA, CDR2 SQIVND (reference sequence). The CDR3 runs to 14 residues. V lost 10 bases, J lost 2 bases, and 6 bases stayed unmatched. The CDR3 region has the DNA TGTGCCACATCTCGACAGGGGGCCTACAATGAGCAGTTCTTC. It specifies CATSRQGAYNEQFF.

Concerning this clone: An end of the junction differs from the germline gene, which may be a read error. Here the CDR3 DNA reads TGTGCCAGCAGTGATTCTATCCCCCGGGAGAGAAACGAGCAGTACTTC. This sequence encodes CASSDSIPRERNEQYF. The chain links TRBV6-9 to TRBJ2-7; D is perhaps TRBD2 (6 bases). Germline loops: CDR1 MNHGY, CDR2 SVAAGI. This CDR3 is built from 16 residues.

V and J are TRBV19 and TRBJ1-2, with a weak D call TRBD1 (5 bases). The CDR3 is 17 amino acids. V lost 3 bases and J 7 bases, leaving 24 bases between the germline ends. Germline-derived CDR1 and CDR2 are LNHDA and SQIVND (reference sequence). The CDR3 region has the DNA TGTGCCAGTAGTATTGGTACAGGAACCTTATCTGTCCTTGGCTACACCTTC. Amino acid sequence: CASSIGTGTLSVLGYTF.

This clone was recorded a few times. This chain links TRBV30 with TRBJ1-3; tentatively, D is TRBD1 (5 bases). The V and J ends lost 3 bases and 0 bases respectively, with 12 bases between them. The germline gives CDR1 GTSNPN, CDR2 SVGIG (reference sequence). The CDR3 spans 15 residues. The CDR3 here is CAWRRDSYSGNTIYF. In nucleotides, the CDR3 is TGTGCCTGGAGGAGGGACTCCTACTCTGGAAACACCATATATTTT.

The genes are TRBV19 and TRBJ1-2, with D tentatively TRBD1 (6 bases). CDR3 length: 16 amino acids. Trimming removed 3 bases at V and 4 bases at J, with 18 bases between. Per germline, CDR1 LNHDA and CDR2 SQIVND (reference sequence). CDR3 amino acids: CASSMSGQIKIYGYTF. DNA for the CDR3: TGTGCCAGTAGTATGTCGGGACAAATTAAGATCTATGGCTACACCTTC. The complete variable domain, with remaining parts taken from reference TRBV19 and TRBJ1-2, reads DGGITQSPKYLFRKEGQNVTLSCEQNLNHDAMYWYRQDPGQGLRLIYYSQIVNDFQKGDIAEGYSVSREKKESFPLTVTSAQKNPTAFYLCASSMSGQIKIYGYTFGSGTRLTVV.

The gene calls are TRBV5-1 and TRBJ1-1; TRBD1 matches 11 bases. Unmatched junction bases numbered 9, after V lost 4 bases and J lost 4 bases. The CDR3 consists of 16 residues. CDR1 is SGHRS, CDR2 YFSETQ, per germline. The CDR3 sequence is CASSPDSGTGGTEAFF. The CDR3 DNA sequence: TGCGCCAGCAGCCCAGACTCCGGGACAGGGGGCACTGAAGCTTTCTTT.

V is TRBV28 and J is TRBJ2-1, with 11 bases that match TRBD2. J was trimmed by 0 bases and V by 6 bases; bases with no gene match: 7. Germline V gene data show CDR1 as MDHEN and CDR2 as SYDVKM. The CDR3 has 17 residues. The CDR3 DNA follows: TGTGCCAGCAGAACTAGCGGGAGTGTGGGCTCCTACAATGAGCAGTTCTTC. Its protein product is CASRTSGSVGSYNEQFF.